One sample yielded the 9 T cell receptor beta chains listed below, sequenced in a study of cytomegalovirus exposure and HLA in healthy donors. Primers included in the PCR were 60 Vbeta and 13 Jbeta primers. Clones were read by immunoSEQ multiplex PCR, and TCRdb kept only the in-frame ones, dropping some. In the table there are about 160,000 clones, around 69% of which are singletons. The sequenced sample was PBMCs. Receptors originate from a man in his fifties or sixties in good health and CMV-seronegative.

J is TRBJ2-5 and V is TRBV9; 13 bases are a match to TRBD2. The CDR3 covers 18 residues. With 4 bases clipped from V and 1 base from J, the junction kept 10 bases outside the gene matches. Germline loops: CDR1 SGDLS, CDR2 YYNGEE. In DNA form, the CDR3 reads TGTGCCAGCAGCCATCGGACTAGCGGGAGCTTATCCCAAGAGACCCAGTACTTC. Its translation is CASSHRTSGSLSQETQYF.

V and J are TRBV7-8 and TRBJ1-2; 9 bases line up with TRBD1. CDR1 SGHVS and CDR2 FQNEAQ come from the germline V gene. V was pared by 5 bases and J by 2 bases, with 9 bases of the junction left unmatched. There are 16 residues in the CDR3. The CDR3 DNA is TGTGCCAGCAGCCCGCAAAACAGGGGGCGCAACTATGGCTACACCTTC. Its protein product is CASSPQNRGRNYGYTF.

The chain carries TRBV28 and TRBJ2-4; 9 bases match TRBD1. V shed 6 bases, J shed 8 bases, and the junction held 8 bases outside the gene matches. The CDR3 covers 14 residues. Germline CDR1 is MDHEN and CDR2 is SYDVKM. The CDR3 region is CASRDTGGADIQYF. The DNA for the CDR3 is TGTGCCAGCAGGGACACAGGGGGCGCGGACATTCAGTACTTC.

This clone turned up a few times. The chain links TRBV5-1 to TRBJ2-1, with D tentatively TRBD1 (8 bases). Per the germline V gene, CDR1 is SGHRS and CDR2 is YFSETQ. The V and J ends lost 1 base and 4 bases respectively, with 12 bases between them. The CDR3 consists of 15 residues. This CDR3 is CASSLSGTGYNEQFF. CDR3 DNA: TGCGCCAGCAGCTTGAGCGGGACAGGTTACAATGAGCAGTTCTTC.

The chain uses TRBV4-1 and TRBJ2-7, with D possibly being TRBD1 (5 bases). Germline V gene lookup returns CDR1 MGHRA and CDR2 YSYEKL. The CDR3 is 15 amino acids. Trimming took 4 bases from V and 4 from J, leaving 17 bases between them. The CDR3 nucleotides are TGCGCCAGCAGCCCCCTGGGGCAGGGTCGGTACGAGCAGTACTTC. Translated: CASSPLGQGRYEQYF.

V is TRBV6-5 and J is TRBJ1-6; possible D gene TRBD1, 5 bases. V was pared by 2 bases and J by 7 bases, with 12 bases between. This CDR3 has 15 residues. The germline CDR1 and CDR2 sequences are MNHEY and SVGAGI. CDR3 sequence reads: CASSYGGSRNSPLHF. DNA of the CDR3: TGTGCCAGCAGTTACGGGGGGAGCAGGAATTCACCCCTCCACTTT.

The V gene is TRBV10-3, the J gene TRBJ1-2, with a possible D match to TRBD1 (6 bases). Trimming shortened V by 1 base and J by 4 bases, and 10 bases separated the two germline ends. The germline CDR1 and CDR2 sequences are ENHRY and SYGVKD. This CDR3 has 14 amino acids. The CDR3 bases are TGTGCCATCAGTGAGTTGGGACAATCCTATGGCTACACCTTC. Amino acid sequence: CAISELGQSYGYTF.

The genes are TRBV19 and TRBJ1-1, with TRBD1 matching over 8 bases. CDR3 length: 16 amino acids. Germline V lookup: CDR1 LNHDA, CDR2 SQIVND (reference sequence). Trimming cost V 4 bases and J 1 base; bases outside gene matches: 8. The CDR3 nucleotides are TGTGCCAGTAGTACAGGGACAGGTTTGGGGAACACTGAAGCTTTCTTT. Encoded protein: CASSTGTGLGNTEAFF.

This rearrangement joins TRBV30 to TRBJ2-3; 8 positions agree with TRBD2. CDR1 and CDR2 (germline): GTSNPN, SVGIG (reference sequence). The CDR3 is 15 amino acids. With 7 bases clipped from V and 2 bases from J, the junction kept 11 bases outside the gene matches. CDR3 sequence: CAFYGGLGFTDTQYF. The CDR3 DNA sequence: TGTGCCTTTTATGGGGGACTAGGTTTCACAGATACGCAGTATTTT. Supplemented by reference TRBV30 and TRBJ2-3, the full variable domain reads SQTIHQWPATLVQPVGSPLSLECTVEGTSNPNLYWYRQAAGRGLQLLFYSVGIGQISSEVPQNLSASRPQDRQFILSSKKLLLSDSGFYLCAFYGGLGFTDTQYFGPGTRLTVL.